The 32 T cell receptor beta chains given below trace back to one sample, sequenced in a study of blood T cell repertoires in COVID-19. The data were produced by immunoSEQ multiplex PCR, yet TCRdb's version contains in-frame clones alone and is incomplete. The sample holds about 110,000 clones; around 85% are singletons and the top ten take 20% to 25%. Sequencing was carried out using peripheral blood. Receptors originate from an older man with active or convalescent COVID-19.

The rearrangement uses TRBV27 and TRBJ1-2, with TRBD1 as a possible D gene (5 bases). Trimming pared 4 bases from V and 4 bases from J, leaving 13 bases between. The CDR3 is 14 amino acids. Germline V gives CDR1 MNHEY, CDR2 SMNVEV (reference sequence). The CDR3 protein is CASSSPGTSYGYTF. The CDR3 coding sequence is TGTGCCAGCAGTTCGCCCGGGACTTCCTATGGCTACACCTTC.

This chain joins TRBV4-1 and TRBJ2-1; 9 nucleotides line up with TRBD1. The CDR3 loop spans 17 amino acids. V lost 2 bases and J lost 6; bases outside the gene matches: 11. Germline-derived CDR1 and CDR2 are MGHRA and YSYEKL. The CDR3 region has the DNA TGCGCCAGCAGCCAACCCCGGGGACAGGGATGGATCAATGAGCAGTTCTTC. Translation: CASSQPRGQGWINEQFF.

The table lists this clone with a count of one. The gene calls are TRBV5-4 and TRBJ2-5; weak D call: TRBD2 (6 bases). Deletions cut 9 bases from V and 1 base from J, with 16 bases between. Germline V CDR1 and CDR2: SGHNT, YYREEE (reference sequence). The CDR3 runs to 14 residues. The CDR3 DNA sequence: TGTGCCACTTCGGACTATACCCGCCAAGAGACCCAGTACTTC. Translating it yields CATSDYTRQETQYF.

This chain links TRBV19 with TRBJ2-1; TRBD2 agrees at 10 bases. Germline CDR1 reads LNHDA; CDR2 reads SQIVND (reference sequence). Losses at the gene ends were 7 bases for V and 4 bases for J; bases not matched to a gene: 4. CDR3 length equals 14 residues. The CDR3 region is CASTQLAGYNEQFF. The CDR3 region has the DNA TGTGCCAGTACTCAACTAGCGGGGTACAATGAGCAGTTCTTC. The full variable domain, with the rest looked up from reference TRBV19 and TRBJ2-1, is DGGITQSPKYLFRKEGQNVTLSCEQNLNHDAMYWYRQDPGQGLRLIYYSQIVNDFQKGDIAEGYSVSREKKESFPLTVTSAQKNPTAFYLCASTQLAGYNEQFFGPGTRLTVL.

This chain connects TRBV11-2 to TRBJ2-3; 9 nucleotides align to TRBD1. V was pared by 4 bases and J by 4 bases, with 9 bases of the junction left unmatched. This CDR3 region has 16 residues. The germline gives CDR1 SGHAT, CDR2 FQNNGV. The DNA for the CDR3 is TGTGCCAGCAGCTCTATAGGGACAGGGCTGGCAGATACGCAGTATTTT. Its protein is CASSSIGTGLADTQYF.

The CDR3 here is CATSQGDRVGYTF. The CDR3 nucleotides read TGTGCCACCAGTCAAGGGGACAGGGTCGGCTACACCTTC. This chain joins TRBV15 and TRBJ1-2; 9 nucleotides agree with TRBD1. The V segment lost 6 bases and the J segment 8 bases; nucleotides outside the gene matches: 7. Germline loops: CDR1 LNHNV, CDR2 YYDKDF (reference sequence). The CDR3 is 13 residues long.

This chain links TRBV7-3 with TRBJ1-3, with a tentative D call TRBD1 (5 bases). Germline values: CDR1 SGHTA, CDR2 FQGTGA. The CDR3 contains 14 residues. Trimming removed 2 bases from V and 2 bases from J, with 7 bases in between. In nucleotides, the CDR3 is TGTGCCAGCAGCTTAGGGGCAACTGGAAACACCATATATTTT. Its protein product is CASSLGATGNTIYF.

The chain has TRBV3-1 (or the pseudogene TRBV3-2) and TRBJ2-5; a weak D match, TRBD2 (7 bases). Trimming shortened V by 0 bases and J by 5 bases, and 25 bases separated the two germline ends. The CDR3 spans 19 residues. Germline CDR1 LGHDT, CDR2 YNNKEL (reference sequence). CDR3 coding DNA: TGTGCCAGCAGCCAAGATGTGATAGCTAGCGGCCCGAGGGGGGAGACCCAGTACTTC. This encodes CASSQDVIASGPRGETQYF.

The sample holds a few counts of this clone. V usage is TRBV29-1 and J usage is TRBJ1-2, with D hard to call. The V end lost 6 bases, the J end lost 7 bases, and 15 bases lay between the germline ends. Germline V CDR1 and CDR2: SQVTM, ANQGSEA. This CDR3 has 12 residues. In DNA form, the CDR3 reads TGCAGCGTCGGGGAAACGGGCTCTGGCTACACCTTC. Translation gives CSVGETGSGYTF.

The V and J genes are TRBV19 and TRBJ1-2; the match to TRBD1 covers 9 bases. The CDR3 runs 15 residues. The germline CDR1 and CDR2 sequences are LNHDA and SQIVND (reference sequence). After removal of 3 bases from V and 8 bases from J, the junction contained 10 bases not matched to a gene. The CDR3 sequence: CASSIGQGTVGGYTF. The DNA for the CDR3 is TGTGCCAGTAGTATCGGACAGGGGACAGTCGGGGGCTACACCTTC.

The V gene is TRBV28, the J gene TRBJ1-6, with D maybe TRBD1 (6 bases). In germline, CDR1 is MDHEN, CDR2 SYDVKM. Trimming removed 6 bases at V and 7 bases at J, with 16 bases between. The CDR3 contains 15 residues. CDR3 in DNA: TGTGCCAGCAGCCCAAGACAGGCGTCGAATTCACCCCTCCACTTT. Protein: CASSPRQASNSPLHF.

This clone was found a few times. The chain couples TRBV19 to TRBJ1-4; the match to TRBD1 covers 10 bases. CDR1 LNHDA and CDR2 SQIVND come from the germline V gene (reference sequence). This CDR3 is built from 19 residues. V was clipped by 5 bases and J by 6 bases; unmatched bases: 18. This CDR3 reads CASSATPGTGEGSYEKLFF. DNA for the CDR3: TGTGCCAGTAGTGCGACTCCCGGGACAGGGGAAGGTAGCTATGAAAAACTGTTTTTT.

The chain is built from TRBV6-5 and TRBJ2-1; the D gene is possibly TRBD2 (6 bases). V lost 4 bases and J lost 0, with 13 bases in between. There are 16 residues in the CDR3. Germline V gene lookup returns CDR1 MNHEY and CDR2 SVGAGI. The CDR3, as DNA: TGTGCCAGCAGTTTAAGACTAGTCAGCTCCTACAATGAGCAGTTCTTC. It codes for CASSLRLVSSYNEQFF.

This clone was picked up one time. The rearrangement links TRBV9 to TRBJ1-3, with 11 nucleotides matching TRBD1. V shed 4 bases and J 2 bases; nucleotides not matched to a gene: 5. CDR3 size: 16 residues. Germline loops: CDR1 SGDLS, CDR2 YYNGEE. For the CDR3, the DNA is TGTGCCAGCAGCTTATCGGGACAGGGGGCTGGAAACACCATATATTTT. It yields the protein CASSLSGQGAGNTIYF.

V usage is TRBV10-3 and J usage is TRBJ2-1, with a tentative D call TRBD2 (5 bases). V dropped 0 bases and J dropped 6 bases, with 12 bases sitting between them. The CDR3 is 15 amino acids. Germline V CDR1 and CDR2: ENHRY, SYGVKD. The CDR3 protein is CAISESNQDFNEQFF. Written as DNA, the CDR3 is TGTGCCATCAGTGAGTCGAATCAGGACTTCAATGAGCAGTTCTTC.

V gene TRBV10-3 combines with J gene TRBJ1-2, with D uncertain. Germline CDR1 and CDR2: ENHRY and SYGVKD. The CDR3 loop spans 15 amino acids. V dropped 0 bases and J dropped 2 bases, with 10 bases sitting between them. CDR3 sequence (DNA): TGTGCCATCAGTGAGTCAGAAGGAGGGAACTATGGCTACACCTTC. This sequence encodes CAISESEGGNYGYTF.

V usage is TRBV5-1 and J usage is TRBJ1-6; no clear D. Trimming shortened V by 4 bases and J by 7 bases, and 6 bases separated the two germline ends. Germline V CDR1 and CDR2: SGHRS, YFSETQ. The CDR3 loop spans 12 amino acids. CDR3 nucleotides: TGCGCCAGCAGCAAACAGAATTCACCCCTCCACTTT. Translation: CASSKQNSPLHF.

Details on this clone: Other DNA sequences in this sample translate to the same CDR3. This chain joins TRBV5-1 and TRBJ1-2, with D tentatively TRBD1 (6 bases). The V end was cut by 3 bases, the J end by 8 bases, with 11 bases between. CDR3 length equals 12 residues. The germline V gene encodes CDR1 SGHRS and CDR2 YFSETQ. CDR3 bases: TGCGCCAGCAGCTCCTACAGGGACGGCTACACCTTC. Its translation is CASSSYRDGYTF. Drawing the rest from reference TRBV5-1 and TRBJ1-2, the complete variable domain is KAGVTQTPRYLIKTRGQQVTLSCSPISGHRSVSWYQQTPGQGLQFLFEYFSETQRNKGNFPGRFSGRQFSNSRSEMNVSTLELGDSALYLCASSSYRDGYTFGSGTRLTVV.

The chain is built from TRBV6-4 and TRBJ2-3; maybe TRBD1 (5 bases). CDR3 length: 13 amino acids. V lost 9 bases and J lost 2, with 12 bases in between. Germline V gives CDR1 MRHNA, CDR2 SNTAGT. CDR3 in DNA: TGTGCCAGTTCATTTGGGGCCACAGATACGCAGTATTTT. Translation gives CASSFGATDTQYF.

The V call is TRBV28, the J call TRBJ2-1; 7 nucleotides align to TRBD1. CDR1 and CDR2 (germline): MDHEN, SYDVKM. There are 16 residues in the CDR3. After removal of 4 bases from V and 5 bases from J, the junction contained 11 bases not matched to a gene. The DNA for the CDR3 is TGTGCCAGCAGTTCCGCCGGGACAGCTCTAAACAATGAGCAGTTCTTC. Translation gives CASSSAGTALNNEQFF.

V and J are TRBV28 and TRBJ2-7, with D possibly matching TRBD2 (6 bases). Between the trimmed V and J ends, which lost 4 bases and 0 bases, there was a span of 13 bases. Germline V CDR1 and CDR2: MDHEN, SYDVKM. This CDR3 is 15 amino acids long. CDR3 in amino acids: CASSSLAVSSYEQYF. The CDR3 DNA reads as TGTGCCAGCAGTTCCTTAGCGGTCAGCTCCTACGAGCAGTACTTC.

The chain is built from TRBV6-5 and TRBJ2-7, with D maybe TRBD2 (6 bases). Per germline, CDR1 MNHEY and CDR2 SVGAGI. Trimming shortened V by 6 bases and J by 1 base, and 13 bases separated the two germline ends. The CDR3 is made up of 14 amino acids. The CDR3 here is CASSEQSGSYEQYF. The CDR3 region has the DNA TGTGCCAGCAGCGAGCAAAGCGGGTCCTACGAGCAGTACTTC.

This chain connects TRBV28 to TRBJ2-3; 10 bases match TRBD2. The germline CDR1 and CDR2 sequences are MDHEN and SYDVKM. The junction had 5 bases not matched to a gene; V was cut back by 6 bases and J by 2 bases. The CDR3 has 15 residues. The CDR3 reads CASSTLAGITDTQYF. The CDR3 DNA is TGTGCCAGCAGCACACTAGCGGGGATCACAGATACGCAGTATTTT.

For this clone: At the DNA level, this CDR3 is encoded by other sequences in the same sample as well. This chain uses TRBV5-1 with TRBJ2-7; 8 positions agree with TRBD1. V shed 4 bases and J 2 bases; nucleotides not matched to a gene: 5. The CDR3 sequence is 14 residues long. Germline-derived CDR1 and CDR2 are SGHRS and YFSETQ. The CDR3 coding sequence is TGCGCCAGCAGCAGAGGACAGGGTCCCTACGAGCAGTACTTC. As protein: CASSRGQGPYEQYF.

Only a few counts were recorded for this clone. The chain is built from TRBV20-1 and TRBJ2-7, with TRBD2 matching 8 bases. The ends lost 7 bases at V and 3 bases at J; junction bases unmatched: 2. Germline CDR1 reads DFQATT; CDR2 reads SNEGSKA (reference sequence). The CDR3 sequence is 11 residues long. The CDR3 region has the DNA TGCAGTGGTACTAGCGGCTACGAGCAGTACTTC. Translated, it gives CSGTSGYEQYF.

V is TRBV4-2 and J is TRBJ1-6; D remains ambiguous. CDR3 length: 13 amino acids. Germline loops: CDR1 LGHNA, CDR2 YNFKEQ. With 1 base removed from V and 8 bases from J, the gap between germline ends came to 6 bases. The CDR3 DNA sequence: TGTGCCAGCAGCCAAGTTCAGGATTCACCCCTCCACTTT. Protein: CASSQVQDSPLHF.

Remarks on this clone: Other nucleotide sequences from this sample produce the same CDR3. The chain joins TRBV12-3 or TRBV12-4 to TRBJ1-1; 7 nucleotides align to TRBD1. V shed 5 bases and J 5 bases; nucleotides not matched to a gene: 2. CDR3 length: 12 residues. CDR3 residues: CASSPGGTEAFF. Written as DNA, the CDR3 is TGTGCCAGCAGTCCAGGGGGGACTGAAGCTTTCTTT.

This clone is a singleton in its sample. The J gene is TRBJ2-6, the V gene TRBV2; D perhaps matches TRBD1 (6 bases). The ends were cut back, 4 bases at V and 3 bases at J, with 13 bases in the middle. The CDR3 spans 16 residues. Germline values: CDR1 SNHLY, CDR2 FYNNEI. The CDR3 DNA reads as TGTGCCAGCAGTGGCCCTACAGGGAGTGGGGCCAACGTCCTGACTTTC. Amino acids: CASSGPTGSGANVLTF.

This chain connects TRBV9 to TRBJ2-3; D perhaps matches TRBD1 (7 bases). The CDR3 loop spans 16 amino acids. The V end lost 4 bases, the J end lost 1 base, and 16 bases lay between the germline ends. The germline V gene has CDR1 SGDLS and CDR2 YYNGEE. The DNA for the CDR3 is TGTGCCAGCAGCCCTCGACAGGGAGGAGGCACAGATACGCAGTATTTT. Translation: CASSPRQGGGTDTQYF.

The chain uses TRBV24-1 and TRBJ2-7; no clear D gene. The length of the CDR3 is 14 residues. Trimming removed 3 bases from V and 1 base from J, with 9 bases in between. Germline V gene lookup returns CDR1 KGHDR and CDR2 SFDVKD. The CDR3, as DNA: TGTGCCACCAGTGATGAGGAGTGGTCCTACGAGCAGTACTTC. Translated: CATSDEEWSYEQYF.

CDR3 residues: CASSLGLERSADTQYF. CDR3 nucleotide sequence: TGCGCCAGCAGCTTGGGGCTGGAGAGGAGTGCAGATACGCAGTATTTT. The V and J genes are TRBV5-1 and TRBJ2-3; D remains unclear. The CDR3 is made up of 16 amino acids. The V end lost 0 bases, the J end lost 4 bases, and 15 bases lay between the germline ends. Germline assignment: CDR1 SGHRS and CDR2 YFSETQ.

J is TRBJ2-1 and V is TRBV10-3; D call uncertain. V lost 6 bases and J 7 bases, leaving 13 bases between the germline ends. Per germline, CDR1 ENHRY and CDR2 SYGVKD. This CDR3 is built from 13 residues. This chain's CDR3 is CAISYLDENEQFF. The CDR3 coding sequence is TGTGCCATCAGCTACCTAGACGAGAATGAGCAGTTCTTC.